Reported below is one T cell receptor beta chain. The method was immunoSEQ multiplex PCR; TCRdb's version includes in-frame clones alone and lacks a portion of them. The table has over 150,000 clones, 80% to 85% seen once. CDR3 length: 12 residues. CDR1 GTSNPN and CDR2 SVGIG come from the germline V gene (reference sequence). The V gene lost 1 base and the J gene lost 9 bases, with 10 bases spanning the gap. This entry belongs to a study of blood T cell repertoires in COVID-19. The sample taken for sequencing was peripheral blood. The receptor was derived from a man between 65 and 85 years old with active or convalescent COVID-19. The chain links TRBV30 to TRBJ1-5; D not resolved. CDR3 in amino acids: CAWSGGEGPQHF. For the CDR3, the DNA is TGTGCCTGGAGTGGTGGAGAAGGGCCCCAGCATTTT.